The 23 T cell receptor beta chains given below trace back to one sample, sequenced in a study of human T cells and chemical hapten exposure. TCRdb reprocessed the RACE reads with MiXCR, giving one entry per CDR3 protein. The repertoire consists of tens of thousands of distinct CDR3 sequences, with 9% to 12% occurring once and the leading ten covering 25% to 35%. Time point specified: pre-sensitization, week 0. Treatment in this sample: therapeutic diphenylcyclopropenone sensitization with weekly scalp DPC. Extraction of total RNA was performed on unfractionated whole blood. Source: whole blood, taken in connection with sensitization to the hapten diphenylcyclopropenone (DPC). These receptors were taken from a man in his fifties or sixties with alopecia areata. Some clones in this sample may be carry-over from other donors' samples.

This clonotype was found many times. CDR3 sequence: CASSPGTDLTDTQYF. The CDR3 nucleotides read TGTGCCAGCAGCCCCGGGACAGACCTCACAGATACGCAGTATTTT. The V and J genes are TRBV7-2 and TRBJ2-3; 7 bases line up with TRBD1. V trimming: 5 bases; J trimming: 2 bases; junction bases outside the gene matches: 7. CDR1 and CDR2 (germline): SGHTA, FQGNSA. This CDR3 comprises 15 residues.

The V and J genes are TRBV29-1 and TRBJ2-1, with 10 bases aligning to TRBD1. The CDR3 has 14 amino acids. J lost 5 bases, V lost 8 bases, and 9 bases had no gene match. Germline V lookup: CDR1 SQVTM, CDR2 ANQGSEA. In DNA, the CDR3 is TGCAGCATGCTTAAGGGGACAGGGGACAATGAGCAGTTCTTC. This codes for CSMLKGTGDNEQFF.

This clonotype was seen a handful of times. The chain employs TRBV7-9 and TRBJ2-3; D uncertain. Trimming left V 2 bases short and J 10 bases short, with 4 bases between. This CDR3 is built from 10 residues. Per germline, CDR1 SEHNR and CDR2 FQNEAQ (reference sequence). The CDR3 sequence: CASSLYPQYF. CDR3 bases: TGTGCCAGCAGCTTATATCCGCAGTATTTT.

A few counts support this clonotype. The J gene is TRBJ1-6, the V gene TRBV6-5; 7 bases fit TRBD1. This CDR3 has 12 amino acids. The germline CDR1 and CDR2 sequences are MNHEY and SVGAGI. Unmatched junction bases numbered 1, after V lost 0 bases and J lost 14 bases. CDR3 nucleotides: TGTGCCAGCAGTTACTCGGGGACAGCCCTCCACTTT. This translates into CASSYSGTALHF.

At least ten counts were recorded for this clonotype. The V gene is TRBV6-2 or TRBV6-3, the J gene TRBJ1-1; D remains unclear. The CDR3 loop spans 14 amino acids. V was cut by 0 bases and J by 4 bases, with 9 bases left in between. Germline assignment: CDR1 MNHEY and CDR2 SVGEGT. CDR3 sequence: CASSYSFRSTEAFF. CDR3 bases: TGTGCCAGCAGTTACTCTTTCCGGAGCACTGAAGCTTTCTTT.

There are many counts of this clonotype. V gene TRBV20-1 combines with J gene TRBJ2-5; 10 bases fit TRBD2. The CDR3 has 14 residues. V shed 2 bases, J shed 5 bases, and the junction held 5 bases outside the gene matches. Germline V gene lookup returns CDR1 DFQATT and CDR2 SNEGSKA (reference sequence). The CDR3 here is CSARRLAGAETQYF. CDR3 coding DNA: TGCAGTGCTAGAAGGCTAGCGGGAGCGGAGACCCAGTACTTC.

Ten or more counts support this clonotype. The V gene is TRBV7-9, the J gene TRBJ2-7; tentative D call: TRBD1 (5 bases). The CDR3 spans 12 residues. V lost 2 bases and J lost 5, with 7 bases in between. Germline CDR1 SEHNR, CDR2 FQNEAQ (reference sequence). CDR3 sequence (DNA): TGTGCCAGCAGCTTAAGGGGAAACGAGCAGTACTTC. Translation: CASSLRGNEQYF. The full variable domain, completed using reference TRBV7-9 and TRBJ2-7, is DTGVSQNPRHKITKRGQNVTFRCDPISEHNRLYWYRQTLGQGPEFLTYFQNEAQLEKSRLLSDRFSAERPKGSFSTLEIQRTEQGDSAMYLCASSLRGNEQYFGPGTRLTVT.

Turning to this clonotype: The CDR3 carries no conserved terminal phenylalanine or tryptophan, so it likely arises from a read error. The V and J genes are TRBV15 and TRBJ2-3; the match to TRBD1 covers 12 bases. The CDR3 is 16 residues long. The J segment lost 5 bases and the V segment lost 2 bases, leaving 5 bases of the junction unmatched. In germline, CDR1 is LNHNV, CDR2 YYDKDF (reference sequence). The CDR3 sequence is CATSRSGTGGIDTQYL. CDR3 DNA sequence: TGTGCCACCAGCAGATCCGGGACAGGGGGCATAGATACGCAGTATCTT.

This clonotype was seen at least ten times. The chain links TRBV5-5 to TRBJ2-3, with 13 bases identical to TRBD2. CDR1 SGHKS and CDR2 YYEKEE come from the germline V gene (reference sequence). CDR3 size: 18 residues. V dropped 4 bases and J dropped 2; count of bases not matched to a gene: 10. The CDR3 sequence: CASSGGLAGPLNTDTQYF. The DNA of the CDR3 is TGTGCCAGCAGCGGGGGACTAGCGGGACCCTTGAACACAGATACGCAGTATTTT. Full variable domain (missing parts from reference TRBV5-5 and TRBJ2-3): DAGVTQSPTHLIKTRGQQVTLRCSPISGHKSVSWYQQVLGQGPQFIFQYYEKEERGRGNFPDRFSARQFPNYSSELNVNALLLGDSALYLCASSGGLAGPLNTDTQYFGPGTRLTVL.

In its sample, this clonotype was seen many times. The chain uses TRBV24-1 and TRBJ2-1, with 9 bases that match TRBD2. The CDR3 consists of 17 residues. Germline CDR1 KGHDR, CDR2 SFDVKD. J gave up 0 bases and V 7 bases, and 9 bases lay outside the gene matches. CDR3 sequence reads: CATSPLLAGYSYNEQFF. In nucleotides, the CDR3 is TGTGCCACCAGCCCCTTACTAGCGGGTTACTCCTACAATGAGCAGTTCTTC.

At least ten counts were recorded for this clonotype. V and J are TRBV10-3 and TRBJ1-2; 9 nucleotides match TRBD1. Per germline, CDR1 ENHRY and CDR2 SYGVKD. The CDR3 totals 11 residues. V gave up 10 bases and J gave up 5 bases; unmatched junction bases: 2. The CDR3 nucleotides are TGTGCCACCGGACAGGGGTATGGCTACACCTTC. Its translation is CATGQGYGYTF.

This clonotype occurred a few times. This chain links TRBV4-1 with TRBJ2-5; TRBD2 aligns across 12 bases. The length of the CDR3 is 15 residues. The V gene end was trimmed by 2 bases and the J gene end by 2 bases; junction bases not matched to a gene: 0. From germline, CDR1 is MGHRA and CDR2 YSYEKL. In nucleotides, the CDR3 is TGCGCCAGCAGCCAACTAGCGGGAGGGCAAGAGACCCAGTACTTC. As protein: CASSQLAGGQETQYF.

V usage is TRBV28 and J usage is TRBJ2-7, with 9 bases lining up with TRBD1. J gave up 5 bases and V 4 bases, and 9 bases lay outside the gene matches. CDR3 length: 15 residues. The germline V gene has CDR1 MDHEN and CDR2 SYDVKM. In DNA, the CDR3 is TGTGCCAGCAGTTGGACCGGGACAGGGAAGAACGAGCAGTACTTC. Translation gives CASSWTGTGKNEQYF. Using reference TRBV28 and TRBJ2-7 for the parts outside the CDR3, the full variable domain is DVKVTQSSRYLVKRTGEKVFLECVQDMDHENMFWYRQDPGLGLRLIYFSYDVKMKEKGDIPEGYSVSREKKERFSLILESASTNQTSMYLCASSWTGTGKNEQYFGPGTRLTVT.

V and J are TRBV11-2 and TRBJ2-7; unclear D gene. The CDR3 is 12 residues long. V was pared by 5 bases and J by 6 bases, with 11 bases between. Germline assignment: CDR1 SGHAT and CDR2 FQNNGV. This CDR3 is CASSQSVGEQYF. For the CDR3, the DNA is TGTGCCAGCAGCCAAAGTGTGGGCGAGCAGTACTTC.

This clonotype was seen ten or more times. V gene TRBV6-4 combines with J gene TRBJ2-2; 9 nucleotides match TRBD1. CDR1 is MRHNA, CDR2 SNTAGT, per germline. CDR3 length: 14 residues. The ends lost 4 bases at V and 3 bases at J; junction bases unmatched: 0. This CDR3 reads CASSGQGDTGELFF. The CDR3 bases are TGTGCCAGCAGTGGACAGGGGGACACCGGGGAGCTGTTTTTT.

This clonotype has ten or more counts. The CDR3 region has the DNA TGTGCCAGCAGTTCGGGAGGGCCGAGAGAGACCCAGTACTTC. It translates to CASSSGGPRETQYF. The V call is TRBV6-2 or TRBV6-3, the J call TRBJ2-5; TRBD2 matches 8 bases. The CDR3 has 14 amino acids. Looked up from germline, CDR1 is MNHEY and CDR2 is SVGEGT. The ends lost 4 bases at V and 4 bases at J; junction bases unmatched: 5.

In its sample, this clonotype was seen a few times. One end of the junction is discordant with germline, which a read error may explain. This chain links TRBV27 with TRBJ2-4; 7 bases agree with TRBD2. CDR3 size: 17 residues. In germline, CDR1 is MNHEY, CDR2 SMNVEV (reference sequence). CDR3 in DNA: TGTGCCAGCAGTTTAATACCCGCCAGGGAGGGCAAAAACATTCCGTACTTC. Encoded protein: CASSLIPAREGKNIPYF.

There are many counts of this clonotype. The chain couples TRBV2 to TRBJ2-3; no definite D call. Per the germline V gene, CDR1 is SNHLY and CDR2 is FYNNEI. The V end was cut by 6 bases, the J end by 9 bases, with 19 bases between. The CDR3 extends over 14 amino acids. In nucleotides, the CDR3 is TGTGCCAGCAGAGCAAGTGGACGTATGGAGACGCAGTATTTT. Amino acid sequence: CASRASGRMETQYF.

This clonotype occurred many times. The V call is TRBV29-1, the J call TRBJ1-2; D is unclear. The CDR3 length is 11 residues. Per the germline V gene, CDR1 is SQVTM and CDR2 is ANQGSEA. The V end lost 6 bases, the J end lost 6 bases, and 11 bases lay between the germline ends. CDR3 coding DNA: TGCAGCGTACGTGACGGGAATGGCTACACCTTC. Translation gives CSVRDGNGYTF.

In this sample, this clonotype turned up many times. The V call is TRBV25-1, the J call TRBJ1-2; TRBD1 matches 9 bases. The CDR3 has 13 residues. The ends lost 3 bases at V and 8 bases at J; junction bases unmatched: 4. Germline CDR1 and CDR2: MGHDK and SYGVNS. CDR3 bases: TGTGCCAGCAGTGACGGGACAGGGAACGGCTACACCTTC. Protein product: CASSDGTGNGYTF.

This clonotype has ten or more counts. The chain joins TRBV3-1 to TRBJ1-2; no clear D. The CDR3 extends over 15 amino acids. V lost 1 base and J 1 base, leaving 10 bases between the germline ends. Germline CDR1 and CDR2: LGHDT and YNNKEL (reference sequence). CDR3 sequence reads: CASSQGAGINYGYTF. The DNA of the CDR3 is TGTGCCAGCAGCCAAGGTGCAGGAATTAACTATGGCTACACCTTC.

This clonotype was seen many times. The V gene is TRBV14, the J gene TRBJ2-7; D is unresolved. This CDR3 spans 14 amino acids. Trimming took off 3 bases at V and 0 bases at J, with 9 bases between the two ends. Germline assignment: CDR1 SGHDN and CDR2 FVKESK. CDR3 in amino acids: CASSQHSGSYEQYF. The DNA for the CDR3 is TGTGCCAGCAGCCAGCACTCCGGCTCCTACGAGCAGTACTTC.

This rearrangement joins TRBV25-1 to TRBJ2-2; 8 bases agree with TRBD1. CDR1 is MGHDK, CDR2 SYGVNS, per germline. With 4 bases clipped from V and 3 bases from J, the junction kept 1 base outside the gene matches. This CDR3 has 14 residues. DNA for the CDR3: TGTGCCAGCAGTGCGGACAGGGACACCGGGGAGCTGTTTTTT. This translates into CASSADRDTGELFF. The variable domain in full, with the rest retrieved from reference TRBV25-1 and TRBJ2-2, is EADIYQTPRYLVIGTGKKITLECSQTMGHDKMYWYQQDPGMELHLIHYSYGVNSTEKGDLSSESTVSRIRTEHFPLTLESARPSHTSQYLCASSADRDTGELFFGEGSRLTVL.